A selection of T cell receptor beta chains follows, all from one sample in a study of T cells in Graves' hyperthyroidism and ophthalmopathy. TCRdb passed the multiplex PCR reads through MiXCR, listing each CDR3 protein once. Found here are over 450,000 distinct CDR3 sequences, 17% of them singletons; the top ten hold 17%. Input material: blood. The source of these receptors is a woman aged 18-29 years with Graves' ophthalmopathy. Both conserved end residues are part of each CDR3. The D gene is left open where the match is weak. Some rows have no size entry. The others give once, few or many, or a class for an expanded clone.

CDR3aa,CDR3nt,j_gene,v_gene,abundance,d_gene
CASSSIKGTGELFF,TGTGCCAGCAGCAGTATTAAGGGCACCGGGGAGCTGTTTTTT,TRBJ2-2,TRBV11-2,many,-
CASSLVRHRGISSYEQYF,TGTGCCAGCAGTTTAGTACGGCATAGGGGGATAAGCTCCTACGAGCAGTACTTC,TRBJ2-7,TRBV28,many,-
CASSQDSVASHYGYTF,TGTGCCAGCAGCCAAGACTCTGTAGCCTCCCACTATGGCTACACCTTC,TRBJ1-2,TRBV3-1,few,-
CAISERLGVAEQFF,TGTGCCATCAGTGAGCGCCTGGGTGTTGCGGAGCAGTTCTTC,TRBJ2-1,TRBV10-3,-,-
CASSVGQNVAGGYTF,TGTGCCAGCAGCGTTGGGCAGAATGTAGCCGGTGGCTACACCTTC,TRBJ1-2,TRBV9,-,-
CASSRASGNDEQFF,TGTGCCAGCAGCCGGGCTAGCGGAAACGATGAGCAGTTCTTC,TRBJ2-1,TRBV7-2,many,TRBD2
CSVSRSASGSYEQYF,TGCAGCGTTTCTAGATCGGCTAGCGGTTCCTACGAGCAGTACTTC,TRBJ2-7,TRBV29-1,-,TRBD2
CASSEAGGQETQYF,TGTGCCAGCAGTGAAGCGGGAGGGCAAGAGACCCAGTACTTC,TRBJ2-5,TRBV6-1,-,TRBD2
CASSPPDLSGNTIYF,TGTGCCAGCAGCCCACCCGATCTTTCTGGAAACACCATATATTTT,TRBJ1-3,TRBV7-9,many,-
CASRKTGGPEQFF,TGTGCCAGCAGGAAAACGGGGGGGCCTGAGCAGTTCTTC,TRBJ2-1,TRBV11-2,-,TRBD2
CASLSSGGTKETQYF,TGTGCCAGCCTTTCTAGCGGGGGAACGAAGGAGACCCAGTACTTC,TRBJ2-5,TRBV6-1,-,TRBD2
CASKEHGSYEQYF,TGTGCCAGCAAAGAACACGGATCCTACGAGCAGTACTTC,TRBJ2-7,TRBV2,many,-
CASSTDVGATDTQYF,TGTGCCAGCAGTACGGACGTGGGGGCCACAGATACGCAGTATTTT,TRBJ2-3,TRBV12-3/TRBV12-4,many,-
CASSSTPGAKNIQYF,TGTGCCAGCAGTTCGACCCCGGGGGCCAAAAACATTCAGTACTTC,TRBJ2-4,TRBV7-8,many,-
CSVDTDREGSGELFF,TGCAGCGTAGATACAGACAGGGAAGGGTCCGGGGAGCTGTTTTTT,TRBJ2-2,TRBV29-1,-,TRBD1
CASRKMASGGAGEQFF,TGTGCCAGCAGGAAGATGGCTAGCGGGGGGGCGGGTGAGCAGTTCTTC,TRBJ2-1,TRBV2,many,TRBD2